A selection of T cell receptor beta chains follows, all from one sample in a study of blood T cell repertoires in COVID-19. Assay: immunoSEQ multiplex PCR; the TCRdb copy retains only in-frame clones and omits some. The repertoire consists of 150,000 or so clones, with about 79% occurring once and the leading ten covering roughly 29%. The sequencing sample was made of peripheral blood. These receptors were collected from a woman aged 60 to 75 with acute or convalescent COVID-19. CDR3s include the opening cysteine and the closing phenylalanine or tryptophan. The D gene is left open where the match is weak. For some rows the clone size is stated as once, few or many, or as a class when expanded; others skip it.

clone size	V gene	J gene	D gene	CDR3 DNA	CDR3 protein
once	TRBV29-1	TRBJ2-3	.	TGCAGCGTTGAATCAGGGGATGGCACAGATACGCAGTATTTT	CSVESGDGTDTQYF
.	TRBV6-5	TRBJ1-4	.	TGTGCCAGCAGCTCGTGGACAGAATTGGGAAAACTGTTTTTT	CASSSWTELGKLFF
.	TRBV6-6	TRBJ1-1	.	TGTGCCAGCAGTTACCCCGCAGGGATAGGGAACACTGAAGCTTTCTTT	CASSYPAGIGNTEAFF
once	TRBV15	TRBJ2-1	TRBD1	TGTGCCACCAGCAGACCCGGCGGGACAGGATTCTCCAATGAGCAGTTCTTC	CATSRPGGTGFSNEQFF
once	TRBV5-1	TRBJ2-3	TRBD2	TGCGCCAGCAGCTTGGGGCCCCCCACTAGCGGGGGTATGGATACGCAGTATTTT	CASSLGPPTSGGMDTQYF
.	TRBV7-2	TRBJ1-2	.	TGTGCCAGCAGCTTAGTCACAGCCCTCTATGGCTACACCTTC	CASSLVTALYGYTF
.	TRBV5-4	TRBJ2-5	.	TGTGCCAGCAGCTTGTTGTGGGGGGGCACCCAAGAGACCCAGTACTTC	CASSLLWGGTQETQYF
.	TRBV2	TRBJ1-4	.	TGTGCCAGCAGAGAAGGGGACAACAGATCTAATGAAAAACTGTTTTTT	CASREGDNRSNEKLFF
few	TRBV18	TRBJ2-3	.	TGTGCCAGCTCACCACAGGGCTCGCGGGGAAGAGATACGCAGTATTTT	CASSPQGSRGRDTQYF
.	TRBV7-3	TRBJ1-1	TRBD1	TGTGCCAGCAGCCGACAGGGTGCGAACACTGAAGCTTTCTTT	CASSRQGANTEAFF
.	TRBV5-1	TRBJ1-5	.	TGCGCCAGCAGCGAGGAGGGGTGGCAGCCCCAGCATTTT	CASSEEGWQPQHF
few	TRBV30	TRBJ2-3	TRBD2	TGTGCCTGGAGTCTAGCGGGGGTGGTCACAGATACGCAGTATTTT	CAWSLAGVVTDTQYF